This TCR beta chain comes out of a study of cytomegalovirus exposure and HLA in healthy donors. As for the study in general: The platform used for the approximately 120 validation repertoires matched that of the approximately 710 first-cohort repertoires, a later analysis reported.

Study results and limitations: According to the study, 180 or so TCR beta chains were cytomegalovirus-associated.

Libraries were prepared by immunoSEQ multiplex PCR; TCRdb keeps only in-frame clonotypes and omits some of them. The sample contains about 360,000 clones, roughly 85% of which appear only once. Points on this clone: The antigen is undetermined.

The donors were in the roughly 130-subject validation cohort, distinct from the approximately 700-subject first cohort. This CDR3 is 16 amino acids long. Germline V gene data show CDR1 as SEHNR and CDR2 as FQNEAQ (reference sequence). V lost 4 bases, J lost 6 bases, and 10 bases stayed unmatched. The rearrangement uses TRBV7-9 and TRBJ2-1; 9 bases match TRBD2. This clonotype was sampled from a woman aged 18-29 years in good health and CMV-seronegative. Material for sequencing was PBMCs. The CDR3 nucleotides are TGTGCCAGCAGCTCCGGTCGCGGGGGGGGACGCAATGAGCAGTTCTTC. It yields the protein CASSSGRGGGRNEQFF.